This entry describes one T cell receptor (beta chain). The data derive from a study of blood T cell repertoires in COVID-19. Germline trimming cut 5 bases from V and 9 bases from J; bases unmatched to any gene: 18. Germline V CDR1 and CDR2: SGHVS, FNYEAQ. The CDR3 extends over 17 amino acids. Method: immunoSEQ multiplex PCR; TCRdb's copy keeps in-frame clones and lacks some. The sample records more than 200,000 clones, about 87% being singletons. This clonotype was obtained from a woman aged 50 to 60 who had recovered from COVID-19. This sequence joins TRBV7-6 and TRBJ2-1; 8 bases are a match to TRBD2. The material sequenced was PBMCs or T cells enriched from blood (not recorded which). The CDR3 nucleotides read TGTGCCAGCAGCCAAGGACTAGCTCCCCCGCTTGTCAGTGAGCAGTTCTTC. Amino acids: CASSQGLAPPLVSEQFF.